The clone carrying this TCR beta chain was counted many times. This specimen belongs to a study of shared clonotypes between healthy human individuals. The junction had 6 bases not matched to a gene; V was cut back by 6 bases and J by 7 bases. Germline V CDR1 and CDR2: MDHEN, SYDVKM. The CDR3 has 12 amino acids. Only Caucasian adults living in Nashville, Tennessee served as donors. The team ran DNA from unsorted PBMCs on ten immunoSEQ deep assay plates for sequencing. TCRdb's table, derived via immunoSEQ multiplex PCR, lists solely in-frame clones and lacks some. This sample yields 450,000 to 500,000 clones, of which over 70% are seen a single time; more than 9.5% belongs to the top ten.

V gene TRBV28 combines with J gene TRBJ2-7; TRBD1 aligns across 7 bases. The TCR comes from a woman between 40 and 50 years old in good health. Some clones in this sample may be carry-over from other donors' samples. Material: PBMCs. Here the CDR3 DNA reads TGTGCCAGCAGACTGACAGGGAAGGAGCAGTACTTC. As protein: CASRLTGKEQYF. The full variable domain, in which reference TRBV28 and TRBJ2-7 provide the parts outside the CDR3, is DVKVTQSSRYLVKRTGEKVFLECVQDMDHENMFWYRQDPGLGLRLIYFSYDVKMKEKGDIPEGYSVSREKKERFSLILESASTNQTSMYLCASRLTGKEQYFGPGTRLTVT.